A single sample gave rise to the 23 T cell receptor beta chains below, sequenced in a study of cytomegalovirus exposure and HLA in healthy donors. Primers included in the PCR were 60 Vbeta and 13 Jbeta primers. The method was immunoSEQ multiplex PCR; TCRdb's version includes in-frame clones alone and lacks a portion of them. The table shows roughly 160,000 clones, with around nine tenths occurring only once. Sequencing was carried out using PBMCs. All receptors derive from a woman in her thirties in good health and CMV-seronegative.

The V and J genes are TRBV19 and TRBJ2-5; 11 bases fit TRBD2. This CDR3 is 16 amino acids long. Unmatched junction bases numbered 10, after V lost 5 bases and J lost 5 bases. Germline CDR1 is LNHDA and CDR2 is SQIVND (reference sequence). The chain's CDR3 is CASSQGTSGSTETQYF. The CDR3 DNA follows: TGTGCCAGTAGTCAAGGTACTAGCGGGAGTACCGAGACCCAGTACTTC.

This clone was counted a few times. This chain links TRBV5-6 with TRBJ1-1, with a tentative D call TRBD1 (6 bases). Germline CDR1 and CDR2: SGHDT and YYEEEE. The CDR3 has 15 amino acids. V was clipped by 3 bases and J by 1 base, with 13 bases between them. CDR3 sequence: CASSSAGQRNTEAFF. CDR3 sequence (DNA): TGTGCCAGCAGCTCCGCTGGACAGCGGAACACTGAAGCTTTCTTT.

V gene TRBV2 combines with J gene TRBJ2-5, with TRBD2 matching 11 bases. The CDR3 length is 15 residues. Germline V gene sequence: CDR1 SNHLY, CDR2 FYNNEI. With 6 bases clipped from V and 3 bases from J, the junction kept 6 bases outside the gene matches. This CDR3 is CASRGLAGGEETQYF. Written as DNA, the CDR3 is TGTGCCAGCAGGGGTCTAGCGGGAGGAGAAGAGACCCAGTACTTC.

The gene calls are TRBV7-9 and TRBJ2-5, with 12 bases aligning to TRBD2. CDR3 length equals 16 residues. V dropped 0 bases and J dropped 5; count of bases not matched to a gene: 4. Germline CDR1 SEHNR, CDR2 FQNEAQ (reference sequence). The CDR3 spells CASSLATSGSGETQYF. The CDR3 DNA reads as TGTGCCAGCAGCTTAGCGACTAGCGGGAGTGGGGAGACCCAGTACTTC. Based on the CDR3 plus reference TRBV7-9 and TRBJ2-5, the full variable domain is DTGVSQNPRHKITKRGQNVTFRCDPISEHNRLYWYRQTLGQGPEFLTYFQNEAQLEKSRLLSDRFSAERPKGSFSTLEIQRTEQGDSAMYLCASSLATSGSGETQYFGPGTRLLVL.

CDR3 region: CASSPKIRTRQGETQYF. The CDR3 bases are TGTGCCAGCAGCCCGAAAATCAGAACCAGACAGGGAGAGACCCAGTACTTC. The chain uses TRBV7-9 and TRBJ2-5; TRBD1 matches at 7 bases. Germline trimming cut 5 bases from V and 4 bases from J; bases unmatched to any gene: 16. The CDR3 covers 17 residues. The germline V gene has CDR1 SEHNR and CDR2 FQNEAQ (reference sequence).

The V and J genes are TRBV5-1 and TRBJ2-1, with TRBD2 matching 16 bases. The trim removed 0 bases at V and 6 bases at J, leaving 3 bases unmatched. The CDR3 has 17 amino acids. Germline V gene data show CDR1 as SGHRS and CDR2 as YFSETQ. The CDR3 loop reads CASSLEGTSGRGNEQFF. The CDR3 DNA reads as TGCGCCAGCAGCTTGGAGGGGACTAGCGGGAGGGGCAATGAGCAGTTCTTC.

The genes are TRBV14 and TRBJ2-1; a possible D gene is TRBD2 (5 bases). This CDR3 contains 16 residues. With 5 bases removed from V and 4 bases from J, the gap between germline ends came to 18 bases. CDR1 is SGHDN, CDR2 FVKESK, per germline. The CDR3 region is CASSRRARAGYNEQFF. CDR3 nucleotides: TGTGCCAGCAGCAGACGAGCGAGGGCCGGTTACAATGAGCAGTTCTTC.

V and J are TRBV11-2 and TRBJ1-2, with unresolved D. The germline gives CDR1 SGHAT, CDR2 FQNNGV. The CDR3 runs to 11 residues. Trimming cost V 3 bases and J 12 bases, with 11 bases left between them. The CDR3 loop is CASSFGLWDTF. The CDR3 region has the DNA TGTGCCAGCAGCTTTGGGCTGTGGGACACCTTC.

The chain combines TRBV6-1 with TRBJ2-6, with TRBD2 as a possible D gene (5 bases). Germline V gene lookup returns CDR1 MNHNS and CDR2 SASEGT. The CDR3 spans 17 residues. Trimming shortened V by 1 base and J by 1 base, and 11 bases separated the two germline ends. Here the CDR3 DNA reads TGTGCCAGCAGTGAAGTTACGGGAAGATCTGGGGCCAACGTCCTGACTTTC. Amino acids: CASSEVTGRSGANVLTF.

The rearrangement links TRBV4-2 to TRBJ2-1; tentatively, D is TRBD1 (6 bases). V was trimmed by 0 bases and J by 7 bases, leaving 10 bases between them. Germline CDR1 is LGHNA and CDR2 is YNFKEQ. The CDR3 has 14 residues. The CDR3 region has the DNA TGTGCCAGCAGCCAAGACCCGAGGGGGAATGAGCAGTTCTTC. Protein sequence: CASSQDPRGNEQFF.

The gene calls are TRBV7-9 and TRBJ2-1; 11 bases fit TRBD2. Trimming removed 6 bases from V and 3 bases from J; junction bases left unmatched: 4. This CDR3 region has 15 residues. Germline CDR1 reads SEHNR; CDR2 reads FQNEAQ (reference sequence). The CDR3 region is CASRNSGRGYNEQFF. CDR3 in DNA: TGTGCCAGCAGAAATAGCGGGAGGGGCTACAATGAGCAGTTCTTC. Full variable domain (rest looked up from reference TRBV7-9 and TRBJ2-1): DTGVSQNPRHKITKRGQNVTFRCDPISEHNRLYWYRQTLGQGPEFLTYFQNEAQLEKSRLLSDRFSAERPKGSFSTLEIQRTEQGDSAMYLCASRNSGRGYNEQFFGPGTRLTVL.

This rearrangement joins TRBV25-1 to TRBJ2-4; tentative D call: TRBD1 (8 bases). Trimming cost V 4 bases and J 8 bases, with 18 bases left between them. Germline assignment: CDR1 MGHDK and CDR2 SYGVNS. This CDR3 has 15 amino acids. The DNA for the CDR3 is TGTGCCAGCAGTGGAACAGGGGGAGGGGTGGACATTCAGTACTTC. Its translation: CASSGTGGGVDIQYF.

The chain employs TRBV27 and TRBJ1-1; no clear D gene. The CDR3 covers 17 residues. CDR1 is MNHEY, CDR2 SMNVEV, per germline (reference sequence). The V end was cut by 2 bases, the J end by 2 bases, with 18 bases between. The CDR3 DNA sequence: TGTGCCAGCAGTTTAACGTGGTTGGGAGCGCTTAACACTGAAGCTTTCTTT. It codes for CASSLTWLGALNTEAFF.

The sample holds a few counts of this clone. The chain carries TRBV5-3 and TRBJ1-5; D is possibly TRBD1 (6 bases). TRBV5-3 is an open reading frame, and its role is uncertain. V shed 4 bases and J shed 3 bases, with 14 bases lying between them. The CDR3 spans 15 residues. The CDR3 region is CARSSNRVLNQPQHF. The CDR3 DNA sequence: TGTGCCAGAAGCAGCAACAGGGTGCTCAATCAGCCCCAGCATTTT.

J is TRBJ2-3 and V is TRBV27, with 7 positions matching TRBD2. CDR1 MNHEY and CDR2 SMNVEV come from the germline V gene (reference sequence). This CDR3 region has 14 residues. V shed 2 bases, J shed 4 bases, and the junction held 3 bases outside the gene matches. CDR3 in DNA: TGTGCCAGCAGTTTAGTGCGGGAGTCAGATACGCAGTATTTT. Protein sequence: CASSLVRESDTQYF.

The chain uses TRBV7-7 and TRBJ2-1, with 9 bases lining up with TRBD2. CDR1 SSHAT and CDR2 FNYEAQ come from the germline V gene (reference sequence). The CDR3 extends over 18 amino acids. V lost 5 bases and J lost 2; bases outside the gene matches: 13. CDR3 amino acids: CASSRGVAGASTYNEQFF. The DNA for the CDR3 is TGTGCCAGCAGCCGAGGGGTAGCGGGAGCCTCTACCTACAATGAGCAGTTCTTC.

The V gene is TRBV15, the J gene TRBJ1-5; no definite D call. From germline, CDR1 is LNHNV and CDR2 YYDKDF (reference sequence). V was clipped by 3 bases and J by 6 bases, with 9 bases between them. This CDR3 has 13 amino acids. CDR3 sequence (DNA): TGTGCCACCAGCAGGCGACCGGGTCAGCCCCAGCATTTT. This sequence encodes CATSRRPGQPQHF.

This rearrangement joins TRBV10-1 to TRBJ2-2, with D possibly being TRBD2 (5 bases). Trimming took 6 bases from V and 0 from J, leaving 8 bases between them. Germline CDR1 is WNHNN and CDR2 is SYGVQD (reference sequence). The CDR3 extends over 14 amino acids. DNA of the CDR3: TGCGCCAGCAGGGGAGACCCGAACACCGGGGAGCTGTTTTTT. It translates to CASRGDPNTGELFF.

For the CDR3, the DNA is TGTGCCAGCAGCCCGGACAGGGGCCTCAACAATGAGCAGTTCTTC. Translation gives CASSPDRGLNNEQFF. J is TRBJ2-1 and V is TRBV7-6, with TRBD1 matching 9 bases. Germline trimming cut 5 bases from V and 5 bases from J; bases unmatched to any gene: 7. The V gene's germline CDR1 is SGHVS and CDR2 FNYEAQ. CDR3 size: 15 residues.

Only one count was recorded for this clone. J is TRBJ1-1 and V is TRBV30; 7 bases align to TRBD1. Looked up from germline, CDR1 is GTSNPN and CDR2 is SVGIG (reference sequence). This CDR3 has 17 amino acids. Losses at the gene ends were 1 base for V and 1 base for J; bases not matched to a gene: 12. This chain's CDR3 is CAWSGAPNRGWNTEAFF. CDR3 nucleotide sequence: TGTGCCTGGAGTGGGGCCCCAAACAGGGGCTGGAACACTGAAGCTTTCTTT.

CDR3 nucleotides: TGTGCCAGCAGCTTACCACAGGGTCTTGCCTACGAGCAGTACTTC. Its protein is CASSLPQGLAYEQYF. This rearrangement joins TRBV28 to TRBJ2-7, with D possibly being TRBD1 (6 bases). Germline lookup yields CDR1 MDHEN and CDR2 SYDVKM. The CDR3 covers 15 residues. V shed 6 bases and J shed 2 bases, with 17 bases lying between them.

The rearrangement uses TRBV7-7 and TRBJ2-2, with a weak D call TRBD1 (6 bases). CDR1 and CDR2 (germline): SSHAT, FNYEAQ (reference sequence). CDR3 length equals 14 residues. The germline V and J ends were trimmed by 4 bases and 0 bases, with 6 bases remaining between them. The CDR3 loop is CASSWDTNTGELFF. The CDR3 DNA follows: TGTGCCAGCAGCTGGGACACGAACACCGGGGAGCTGTTTTTT.

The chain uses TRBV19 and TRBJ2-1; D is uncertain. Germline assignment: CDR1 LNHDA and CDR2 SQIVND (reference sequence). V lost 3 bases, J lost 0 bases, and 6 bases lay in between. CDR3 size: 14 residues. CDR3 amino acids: CASSMTGSYNEQFF. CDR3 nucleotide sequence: TGTGCCAGTAGTATGACGGGCTCCTACAATGAGCAGTTCTTC.